The 11 T cell receptor beta chains given below trace back to one sample, sequenced in a study of T cell changes during pregnancy in multiple sclerosis (dated by TCRdb to between 2018 and 2020). Libraries were made using the immunoSEQ multiplex PCR assay. As stored in TCRdb, this immuneACCESS dataset retains in-frame rearrangements with V and J assigned. A fraction of the clones does not appear; measured against another copy, unresolved V genes explain less than half of the discrepancy, and the remainder lacks a known reason. This sample holds tens of thousands of clones; 85% to 90% were observed only once. 1.5% of the sample rests with the top ten. The source was peripheral blood, collected in the first trimester of pregnancy. Receptors were obtained from a female donor in good health, enrolled as a control in a pregnancy study.

The chain combines TRBV28 with TRBJ2-1, with 8 bases matching TRBD2. The CDR3 covers 15 residues. In germline, CDR1 is MDHEN, CDR2 SYDVKM. Unmatched junction bases numbered 7, after V lost 6 bases and J lost 3 bases. CDR3 residues: CASSFGAGGYNEQFF. The CDR3 DNA follows: TGTGCCAGCAGCTTCGGCGCGGGGGGCTACAATGAGCAGTTCTTC.

The chain links TRBV13 to TRBJ1-4, with a possible D match to TRBD1 (6 bases). Trimming took off 0 bases at V and 7 bases at J, with 15 bases between the two ends. The CDR3 has 16 residues. Germline CDR1 is PRHDT and CDR2 is FYEKMQ (reference sequence). Here the CDR3 DNA reads TGTGCCAGCAGCTTAGGGTCCGCAGGGGTGGCTGAAAAACTGTTTTTT. This codes for CASSLGSAGVAEKLFF.

V is TRBV28 and J is TRBJ2-1; 14 bases match TRBD2. Germline V gene data show CDR1 as MDHEN and CDR2 as SYDVKM. CDR3 size: 24 residues. Losses at the gene ends were 4 bases for V and 1 base for J; bases not matched to a gene: 24. The CDR3 is CASSSPATGGNGTSGRGSYNEQFF. The CDR3 bases are TGTGCCAGCAGTTCACCGGCGACAGGGGGGAATGGGACTAGCGGGAGAGGGTCCTACAATGAGCAGTTCTTC.

In this sample, this clone turned up once. The V and J genes are TRBV5-1 and TRBJ1-2; TRBD1 matches at 7 bases. V shed 5 bases, J shed 8 bases, and the junction held 12 bases outside the gene matches. Germline-derived CDR1 and CDR2 are SGHRS and YFSETQ. The CDR3 covers 14 residues. DNA for the CDR3: TGCGCCAGCAGGGTCGGGACAGAGACATCAGGCTACACCTTC. It encodes CASRVGTETSGYTF.

J is TRBJ2-7 and V is TRBV28, with 11 bases identical to TRBD2. V shed 6 bases, J shed 3 bases, and the junction held 7 bases outside the gene matches. The germline V gene encodes CDR1 MDHEN and CDR2 SYDVKM. This CDR3 spans 15 amino acids. The chain's CDR3 is CASSPGTSGLYEQYF. The CDR3 coding sequence is TGTGCCAGCAGCCCCGGGACTAGCGGACTCTACGAGCAGTACTTC.

The gene calls are TRBV7-9 and TRBJ1-1; D ambiguous. The CDR3 is made up of 13 amino acids. Trimming took off 5 bases at V and 1 base at J, with 8 bases between the two ends. Germline V lookup: CDR1 SEHNR, CDR2 FQNEAQ (reference sequence). The CDR3 reads CASSPTANTEAFF. CDR3 DNA sequence: TGTGCCAGCAGCCCAACAGCGAACACTGAAGCTTTCTTT.

This chain joins TRBV9 and TRBJ2-3; D possibly corresponds to TRBD1 (6 bases). Germline V gene sequence: CDR1 SGDLS, CDR2 YYNGEE. Trimming removed 0 bases at V and 6 bases at J, with 11 bases between. The CDR3 contains 14 residues. CDR3 sequence (DNA): TGTGCCAGCAGCGTAGAGGACAGTAGGGATACGCAGTATTTT. Translation gives CASSVEDSRDTQYF.

As DNA, the CDR3 is TGTGCCAGCAGCCTGGACTACACTGGAGATACGCAGTATTTT. This codes for CASSLDYTGDTQYF. The V gene is TRBV5-4, the J gene TRBJ2-3, with D possibly matching TRBD2 (6 bases). The V gene's germline CDR1 is SGHNT and CDR2 YYREEE (reference sequence). Trimming took 4 bases from V and 5 from J, leaving 14 bases between them. The CDR3 is 14 residues long. The entire variable domain, with the rest obtained from reference TRBV5-4 and TRBJ2-3, is as follows: ETGVTQSPTHLIKTRGQQVTLRCSSQSGHNTVSWYQQALGQGPQFIFQYYREEENGRGNFPPRFSGLQFPNYSSELNVNALELDDSALYLCASSLDYTGDTQYFGPGTRLTVL.

The chain couples TRBV7-9 to TRBJ2-7; 8 bases are shared with TRBD1. V dropped 5 bases and J dropped 5; count of bases not matched to a gene: 2. Germline CDR1 SEHNR, CDR2 FQNEAQ (reference sequence). The CDR3 runs to 12 residues. CDR3 amino acids: CASSETGDEQYF. CDR3 nucleotides: TGTGCCAGCAGCGAGACAGGGGACGAGCAGTACTTC.

The chain couples TRBV5-1 to TRBJ2-7; TRBD1 matches 7 bases. The CDR3 totals 14 residues. Trimming at V came to 0 bases and at J to 4 bases, leaving 4 bases not matched to a gene. Germline V lookup: CDR1 SGHRS, CDR2 YFSETQ. The DNA for the CDR3 is TGCGCCAGCAGCTTGGAGACAGGGATTTACGAGCAGTACTTC. Amino acids: CASSLETGIYEQYF.

The chain has TRBV5-1 and TRBJ1-4, with 7 bases lining up with TRBD1. The germline gives CDR1 SGHRS, CDR2 YFSETQ. The junction had 7 bases not matched to a gene; V was cut back by 4 bases and J by 1 base. The CDR3 has 16 residues. DNA for the CDR3: TGCGCCAGCAGCAAAGAAGGGGGCAGAACTAATGAAAAACTGTTTTTT. This codes for CASSKEGGRTNEKLFF.